This is a list of T cell receptor beta chains from one sample in a study of long-term antiretroviral therapy in people with HIV. Profiling relied on immunoSEQ multiplex PCR, and the TCRdb table lists in-frame clones only, not all of them. The sample shows more than 15,000 clones, 75% to 85% of them seen only once. This material consisted of unsorted PBMCs, taken at the start of antiretroviral therapy. These receptors came from a man aged 30 to 39 with HIV. CDR3s include the opening cysteine and the closing phenylalanine or tryptophan. Clone sizes are given selectively: once, few, many, or a class where the clone is expanded.

V: TRBV5-1
J: TRBJ2-1
size: -
CDR3: CASSLSGGGYNEQFF

V: TRBV7-2
J: TRBJ1-6
size: -
CDR3: CASSLKGGSPLHF

V: TRBV9
J: TRBJ2-6
size: -
CDR3: CASSNGRDSYSGANVLTF

V: TRBV29-1
J: TRBJ2-7
size: few
CDR3: CSVGGAYEQYF

V: TRBV21-1
J: TRBJ1-5
size: -
CDR3: CASSKRGQGEAGINQPQHF

V: TRBV5-1
J: TRBJ2-3
size: -
CDR3: CASSSTPRMAVRDTDTQYF

V: TRBV27
J: TRBJ2-6
size: -
CDR3: CASSLSTRDRYRSGANVLTF

V: TRBV7-9
J: TRBJ2-3
size: -
CDR3: CASSLAGLNTDTQYF

V: TRBV5-1
J: TRBJ2-3
size: -
CDR3: CASSLEGTRTDTQYF

V: TRBV10-3
J: TRBJ1-6
size: -
CDR3: CAISESVDNSPLHF

V: TRBV28
J: TRBJ2-3
size: -
CDR3: CASRGTSGETDTQYF

V: TRBV30
J: TRBJ2-4
size: -
CDR3: CAWTLAKNIQYF

V: TRBV4-2
J: TRBJ1-2
size: medium-sized
CDR3: CASSQGGGPDGYTF

V: TRBV5-4
J: TRBJ1-5
size: -
CDR3: CASSLTGQGGSQPQHF

V: TRBV7-9
J: TRBJ1-5
size: few
CDR3: CASSLDRGGQPQHF

V: TRBV19
J: TRBJ2-4
size: once
CDR3: CASAPYGGPKNIQYF

V: TRBV18
J: TRBJ1-1
size: -
CDR3: CASSPLGTNTEAFF

V: TRBV19
J: TRBJ1-6
size: few
CDR3: CASSPRRTGLSPLHF

V: TRBV10-3
J: TRBJ2-5
size: -
CDR3: CAIKSTGVQGETQYF

V: TRBV7-6
J: TRBJ2-7
size: -
CDR3: CASSSGDSYEQYF

V: TRBV28
J: TRBJ1-5
size: -
CDR3: CASNDLRQPQHF

V: TRBV11-2
J: TRBJ1-1
size: once
CDR3: CASSLEGSLNTEAFF

V: TRBV19
J: TRBJ2-7
size: -
CDR3: CASSMSTFLRLGYF

V: TRBV5-1
J: TRBJ1-2
size: few
CDR3: CASSSRTLAGYTF

V: TRBV15
J: TRBJ1-4
size: once
CDR3: CATSREIPWQDIFF

V: TRBV19
J: TRBJ1-4
size: -
CDR3: CASSSTRDFPEKLFF

V: TRBV19
J: TRBJ1-1
size: -
CDR3: CASSIGSGGDTEAFF

V: TRBV5-1
J: TRBJ1-2
size: -
CDR3: CASSLEEGLRNNYGYTF

V: TRBV28
J: TRBJ2-2
size: -
CDR3: CASSPGGELFF

V: TRBV4-3
J: TRBJ1-4
size: -
CDR3: CASSQDKFGGEKLFF

V: TRBV28
J: TRBJ1-2
size: -
CDR3: CASSLPLTGASGYGYTF

V: TRBV19
J: TRBJ1-1
size: -
CDR3: CASSSFGRATEAFF

V: TRBV6-4
J: TRBJ1-5
size: few
CDR3: CASSDPWTDGPYNQPQHF

V: TRBV9
J: TRBJ2-1
size: -
CDR3: CASSVGGENIYNEQFF

V: TRBV27
J: TRBJ1-3
size: -
CDR3: CASSLAGFSGNTIYF

V: TRBV4-3
J: TRBJ2-7
size: -
CDR3: CASSQRNSPGQGLEQYF

V: TRBV11-3
J: TRBJ1-1
size: -
CDR3: CASREAGLNTEAFF

V: TRBV5-1
J: TRBJ2-7
size: -
CDR3: CASSLTGDSYEQYF

V: TRBV6-5
J: TRBJ1-1
size: -
CDR3: CASSPARVNTEAFF

V: TRBV9
J: TRBJ1-1
size: -
CDR3: CASSVERFDTEAFF

V: TRBV7-2
J: TRBJ2-4
size: -
CDR3: CASSLWGDQNIQYF

V: TRBV27
J: TRBJ2-1
size: -
CDR3: CASTSGHRLQFF

V: TRBV9
J: TRBJ2-1
size: -
CDR3: CASSVGTGTGVNEQFF

V: TRBV21-1
J: TRBJ2-1
size: -
CDR3: CASSKGPTPTYNEQFF

V: TRBV30
J: TRBJ2-1
size: -
CDR3: CAWGGGQGLTSEQFF